The rows below give T cell receptor beta chains drawn from one sample of a study of identical twins. TCRdb redid the calling of the 5' RACE reads with MiXCR, one entry per CDR3 protein. Among roughly 690,000 distinct CDR3 sequences listed, roughly 20% were seen once. The same data also contributed to another study, on T cells expressing NK-cell markers.

The sequenced material came from PBMCs. The receptors originated from a woman under 30 in good health. Both conserved end residues are part of each CDR3. The order of the fields is clone size, J gene, V gene, D gene, CDR3 protein, CDR3 DNA. D genes are given only for firm matches. Clone size, where shown, is once, few, many, or a class for clones that have expanded.

many | TRBJ1-1 | TRBV7-6 | TRBD1 | CASSLTGGENTEAFF | TGTGCCAGCAGCTTGACAGGGGGAGAGAACACTGAAGCTTTCTTT
few | TRBJ2-7 | TRBV6-5 | . | CASSYSYPGGGLGEQYF | TGTGCCAGCAGTTACTCGTACCCAGGGGGAGGCTTGGGTGAGCAGTACTTC
once | TRBJ1-1 | TRBV11-2 | . | CASSFMTASKAFF | TGTGCCAGCAGCTTTATGACAGCAAGTAAAGCTTTCTTT
many | TRBJ1-2 | TRBV3-1 | . | CASSRGFSNYGYTF | TGTGCCAGCAGCCGGGGGTTCTCTAACTATGGCTACACCTTC
few | TRBJ1-6 | TRBV20-1 | . | CSARPGSGTPLHF | TGCAGTGCCCGCCCAGGGTCTGGGACACCCCTCCACTTT
. | TRBJ2-7 | TRBV20-1 | . | CSASPSRYEQYF | TGCAGTGCTAGCCCCTCGAGGTACGAGCAGTACTTC
. | TRBJ2-3 | TRBV10-2 | . | CASSEGGSNTQYF | TGCGCCAGCAGTGAGGGAGGCTCGAATACGCAGTATTTT
few | TRBJ2-3 | TRBV11-2 | . | CASSTMPDTQYF | TGTGCCAGCAGCACGATGCCAGATACGCAGTATTTT
few | TRBJ2-1 | TRBV4-2 | TRBD2 | CASSQDPGTTYNEQFF | TGTGCCAGCAGCCAAGATCCCGGGACTACCTACAATGAGCAGTTCTTC
many | TRBJ2-1 | TRBV10-3 | . | CAIRWESYNEQFF | TGTGCCATCAGGTGGGAGTCCTACAATGAGCAGTTCTTC
few | TRBJ2-3 | TRBV9 | . | CASGQGGGRPTDTQYF | TGTGCCAGCGGCCAAGGGGGGGGGAGACCCACAGATACGCAGTATTTT
. | TRBJ2-3 | TRBV20-1 | . | CSAREGPITTDTQYF | TGCAGTGCTAGAGAGGGACCCATCACAACAGATACGCAGTATTTT
many | TRBJ2-7 | TRBV27 | . | CATRVGGGPYYEQYF | TGTGCCACCCGGGTGGGCGGGGGCCCCTACTACGAGCAGTACTTC
few | TRBJ2-7 | TRBV20-1 | . | CSARQDSHEQYF | TGCAGTGCACGCCAGGACAGTCACGAGCAGTACTTC
. | TRBJ2-5 | TRBV28 | . | CASSFTGRGTQYF | TGTGCCAGCAGTTTTACGGGGCGCGGGACCCAGTACTTC
. | TRBJ2-7 | TRBV6-1 | . | CASSVRGGGPYEQYF | TGTGCCAGCAGTGTCAGGGGAGGGGGGCCCTACGAGCAGTACTTC
. | TRBJ1-2 | TRBV29-1 | . | CSVEEGPYGYTF | TGCAGCGTTGAAGAGGGGCCGTATGGCTACACCTTC
. | TRBJ1-1 | TRBV5-5 | . | CASSFLTFAAFF | TGTGCCAGCAGCTTCCTAACATTTGCAGCTTTCTTT
few | TRBJ1-2 | TRBV12-3/TRBV12-4 | TRBD1 | CASRAGTGDFGGYTF | TGTGCCAGCAGGGCCGGGACAGGGGATTTCGGCGGCTACACCTTC
many | TRBJ1-2 | TRBV7-9 | . | CASSSHQTPNYGYTF | TGTGCCAGCAGCTCCCACCAAACACCTAACTATGGCTACACCTTC
few | TRBJ2-1 | TRBV20-1 | TRBD2 | CSALAGSYNEQFF | TGCAGTGCTCTAGCGGGCTCCTACAATGAGCAGTTCTTC
. | TRBJ2-1 | TRBV5-1 | TRBD2 | CASSVSGRSNEQFF | TGCGCCAGCAGCGTTAGCGGGAGATCAAATGAGCAGTTCTTC
few | TRBJ1-2 | TRBV6-1 | . | CASSLSGTPREDTF | TGTGCCAGCAGCCTTTCCGGGACCCCTAGAGAAGACACCTTC
few | TRBJ2-4 | TRBV2 | . | CASTGGPQVAKNIQYF | TGTGCCAGCACTGGGGGACCTCAAGTCGCCAAAAACATTCAGTACTTC
few | TRBJ1-2 | TRBV12-3/TRBV12-4 | . | CASSIRTRGYTF | TGTGCCAGCAGTATCCGGACCCGGGGCTACACCTTC
once | TRBJ2-3 | TRBV24-1 | . | CATSDLANGDTQYF | TGTGCCACCAGTGATTTAGCCAACGGGGATACGCAGTATTTT
few | TRBJ1-5 | TRBV5-6 | TRBD1 | CASSSNRGVHQPQHF | TGTGCCAGCAGTTCCAACAGGGGGGTACATCAGCCCCAGCATTTT
few | TRBJ1-1 | TRBV7-2 | . | CASSLARGGQIGRTEAFF | TGTGCCAGCAGCTTAGCTCGGGGCGGACAGATTGGTCGGACTGAAGCTTTCTTT
many | TRBJ2-2 | TRBV20-1 | TRBD1 | CSARKGGGNTGELFF | TGCAGTGCGAGAAAAGGGGGCGGAAACACCGGGGAGCTGTTTTTT
. | TRBJ2-1 | TRBV15 | TRBD2 | CATSPLTSLNEQFF | TGTGCCACCAGCCCACTGACTAGCTTGAATGAGCAGTTCTTC
. | TRBJ2-3 | TRBV6-6 | . | CASKAGHTDTQYF | TGTGCCAGCAAGGCGGGACACACAGATACGCAGTATTTT
. | TRBJ1-2 | TRBV11-2 | . | CASSLDRWQGNGYTF | TGTGCCAGCAGCTTAGATCGGTGGCAGGGGAATGGCTACACCTTC
few | TRBJ2-3 | TRBV30 | . | CAWTLSGYTDTQYF | TGTGCCTGGACGTTGAGCGGGTACACAGATACGCAGTATTTT
. | TRBJ2-1 | TRBV5-1 | . | CASSLEGPTQYEQFF | TGCGCCAGCAGCTTGGAAGGCCCGACCCAGTATGAGCAGTTCTTC
. | TRBJ2-1 | TRBV20-1 | . | CSARGTEYNEQFF | TGCAGTGCCCGGGGGACAGAGTACAATGAGCAGTTCTTC
. | TRBJ2-7 | TRBV9 | . | CASSAPGTAGIPEQYF | TGTGCCAGCAGCGCCCCCGGGACAGCGGGAATTCCCGAGCAGTACTTC
. | TRBJ2-1 | TRBV7-2 | TRBD2 | CASSWGGGDNEQFF | TGTGCCAGCAGCTGGGGGGGGGGAGACAATGAGCAGTTCTTC
. | TRBJ2-1 | TRBV12-3/TRBV12-4 | . | CASSPWRGLRNEQFF | TGTGCCAGCAGCCCGTGGCGGGGGCTTCGGAATGAGCAGTTCTTC
many | TRBJ1-5 | TRBV20-1 | TRBD1 | CSAPGQDGVNQPQHF | TGCAGTGCCCCTGGACAGGATGGGGTCAATCAGCCCCAGCATTTT
. | TRBJ2-3 | TRBV7-6 | TRBD2 | CASSGHGTSGSGTQYF | TGTGCCAGCAGCGGACACGGGACTAGCGGGAGTGGTACGCAGTATTTT
. | TRBJ1-6 | TRBV5-1 | TRBD1 | CASSSRGTDSPLHF | TGCGCCAGCAGCAGCAGGGGGACCGATTCACCCCTCCACTTT
. | TRBJ2-7 | TRBV15 | TRBD2 | CATSRDLGGRSYEQYF | TGTGCCACCAGCAGAGACCTGGGAGGGCGGTCCTACGAGCAGTACTTC
few | TRBJ1-2 | TRBV20-1 | . | CSASIPGVYGYTF | TGCAGTGCTAGTATCCCGGGAGTCTATGGCTACACCTTC
few | TRBJ2-2 | TRBV5-1 | . | CASSLPGGRIEELFF | TGCGCCAGCAGCTTACCAGGGGGGAGGATCGAGGAGCTGTTTTTT
few | TRBJ2-3 | TRBV2 | . | CASVGGVDTQYF | TGTGCCAGCGTGGGGGGAGTGGATACGCAGTATTTT